This TCR beta chain was sequenced in a study of PD-1 blockade in classical Hodgkin lymphoma. This CDR3 is built from 13 residues. V lost 4 bases and J lost 5, with 12 bases in between. Germline assignment: CDR1 SGHDN and CDR2 FVKESK. As to this clone: The antigen is unknown.

After autologous stem cell transplantation all patients relapsed, and prior brentuximab vedotin exposure differed between cohorts. Patients reached a best response of complete response, partial response or progressive disease. General study results and limits: It was CD4+ TCR diversity, not CD8+, that rose significantly by C4D1. The study reported lower baseline TCR diversity in newly diagnosed patients than in healthy donors.

Here immunoSEQ multiplex PCR was the method, and the copy in TCRdb shows in-frame clones only, minus some. The sample includes 40,000 to 50,000 clones, 86% of them seen just once. The V gene is TRBV14, the J gene TRBJ2-7; D remains unclear. This sequence was found in a human donor with classical Hodgkin lymphoma. Sample: peripheral blood mononuclear cells (PBMCs), taken before the second cycle of nivolumab. The CDR3 reads CASSPSGLNEQYF. Written as DNA, the CDR3 is TGTGCCAGCAGCCCCTCCGGGTTGAACGAGCAGTACTTC.